This entry is about one T cell receptor (beta chain). TCRdb re-called the 5' RACE reads through MiXCR, storing one row per CDR3 protein. The sample shows some 250,000 distinct CDR3 sequences, roughly 13% of them seen only once. This entry is derived from a study of identical twins. Germline V gives CDR1 SGHRS, CDR2 YFSETQ. The CDR3 is made up of 15 amino acids. V shed 3 bases and J 9 bases; nucleotides not matched to a gene: 9. The sample also formed part of further work on yellow fever vaccine responses in identical twins.

The receptor comes from a woman aged 18-29 years in good health. Sample: memory (CD45RO+) T cells sorted from blood. The V and J genes are TRBV5-1 and TRBJ1-6; 7 bases fit TRBD1. CDR3 sequence: CASSSTRQGPSPLHF. CDR3 nucleotide sequence: TGCGCCAGCAGCTCCACCCGACAGGGTCCTTCACCCCTCCACTTT. Full variable domain (rest looked up from reference TRBV5-1 and TRBJ1-6): KAGVTQTPRYLIKTRGQQVTLSCSPISGHRSVSWYQQTPGQGLQFLFEYFSETQRNKGNFPGRFSGRQFSNSRSEMNVSTLELGDSALYLCASSSTRQGPSPLHFGNGTRLTVT.